Below, 15 T cell receptor beta chains from the same sample are listed, as sequenced in a study of T cells after yellow fever vaccination. TCRdb re-derived calls from the 5' RACE reads in MiXCR, one entry per CDR3 protein. In the table there are 250,000 to 400,000 distinct CDR3 sequences, over 4% of which are singletons. The specimen was PBMCs, collected 5 days after the yellow fever booster vaccination. The receptors come from a man between 18 and 35 years old who received the YFV17D yellow fever vaccine.

This clonotype was recorded many times. The chain combines TRBV2 with TRBJ2-7, with D unresolved. CDR1 SNHLY and CDR2 FYNNEI come from the germline V gene. With 7 bases removed from V and 4 bases from J, the gap between germline ends came to 8 bases. The CDR3 totals 11 residues. CDR3 sequence: CASTVGYEQYF. For the CDR3, the DNA is TGTGCCAGCACCGTAGGGTACGAGCAGTACTTC.

This clonotype was counted ten times or more. V gene TRBV6-2 or TRBV6-3 combines with J gene TRBJ2-5, with D possibly matching TRBD1 (5 bases). The CDR3 is made up of 16 amino acids. The V end was cut by 6 bases, the J end by 3 bases, with 20 bases between. The germline V gene encodes CDR1 MNHEY and CDR2 SVGEGT. The CDR3 DNA is TGTGCCAGCAGCCCTACGGTCCAGGGTGGAGAAGAGACCCAGTACTTC. As protein: CASSPTVQGGEETQYF.

In its sample, this clonotype was seen many times. The genes are TRBV7-9 and TRBJ1-1, with a possible D match to TRBD1 (6 bases). Germline loops: CDR1 SEHNR, CDR2 FQNEAQ (reference sequence). The CDR3 length is 12 residues. V was trimmed by 3 bases and J by 7 bases, leaving 9 bases between them. CDR3 bases: TGTGCCAGCAGCTTTGCAGGGGTTGAAGCTTTCTTT. Its translation is CASSFAGVEAFF. The full variable domain, rest sourced from reference TRBV7-9 and TRBJ1-1, is DTGVSQNPRHKITKRGQNVTFRCDPISEHNRLYWYRQTLGQGPEFLTYFQNEAQLEKSRLLSDRFSAERPKGSFSTLEIQRTEQGDSAMYLCASSFAGVEAFFGQGTRLTVV.

The chain carries TRBV27 and TRBJ2-2, with 7 bases that match TRBD1. After removal of 4 bases from V and 4 bases from J, the junction contained 6 bases not matched to a gene. The germline V gene encodes CDR1 MNHEY and CDR2 SMNVEV (reference sequence). The CDR3 spans 15 residues. In DNA, the CDR3 is TGTGCCAGCAGTTCGAACAGGGGCGGCACCGGGGAGCTGTTTTTT. Its protein is CASSSNRGGTGELFF.

Ten or more counts support this clonotype. The chain has TRBV20-1 and TRBJ1-1, with a possible D match to TRBD1 (6 bases). The CDR3 extends over 15 amino acids. V was clipped by 4 bases and J by 2 bases, with 17 bases between them. From germline, CDR1 is DFQATT and CDR2 SNEGSKA (reference sequence). CDR3 nucleotide sequence: TGCAGTGCTATTGGGACACTTAGATATAACACTGAAGCTTTCTTT. Its protein product is CSAIGTLRYNTEAFF.

In its sample, this clonotype was seen a few times. V is TRBV29-1 and J is TRBJ1-1; 8 positions match TRBD1. Germline CDR1 is SQVTM and CDR2 is ANQGSEA. The CDR3 runs 15 residues. V was pared by 7 bases and J by 1 base, with 11 bases of the junction left unmatched. Here the CDR3 reads CSATGEWGKNTEAFF. The DNA for the CDR3 is TGCAGCGCGACAGGGGAATGGGGAAAGAACACTGAAGCTTTCTTT.

The CDR3 DNA follows: TGCGCCAGCAGTTACAGGGTCGCCTACGAGCAGTACTTC. It encodes CASSYRVAYEQYF. V gene TRBV4-1 combines with J gene TRBJ2-7; a possible D gene is TRBD1 (6 bases). The germline V and J ends were trimmed by 6 bases and 2 bases, with 11 bases remaining between them. Germline V CDR1 and CDR2: MGHRA, YSYEKL. The CDR3 covers 13 residues.

The CDR3 region has the DNA TGCGCCAGCAGCCACCTATTCGGTCAAAAGACAGGGAGAGGTCAGCCCCAGCATTTT. Its protein product is CASSHLFGQKTGRGQPQHF. This chain connects TRBV4-1 to TRBJ1-5; 7 bases match TRBD1. CDR1 is MGHRA and CDR2 is YSYEKL in the germline V gene. V lost 3 bases to trimming and J lost 6 bases; unmatched junction nucleotides: 20. CDR3 length equals 19 residues.

This chain links TRBV5-5 with TRBJ2-1; 11 bases map to TRBD2. The CDR3 length is 17 residues. Trimming cost V 3 bases and J 7 bases; bases outside gene matches: 12. Germline V gene data show CDR1 as SGHKS and CDR2 as YYEKEE (reference sequence). CDR3 in amino acids: CASSWRVAGGPSNEQFF. DNA for the CDR3: TGTGCCAGCAGCTGGAGGGTAGCGGGGGGGCCGAGTAATGAGCAGTTCTTC.

The sample holds a few counts of this clonotype. The chain carries TRBV7-3 and TRBJ2-5, with D perhaps matching TRBD2 (5 bases). CDR3 length: 13 residues. V shed 5 bases and J shed 5 bases, with 12 bases lying between them. Germline V CDR1 and CDR2: SGHTA, FQGTGA. The CDR3 loop reads CASSRGWEETQYF. In DNA, the CDR3 is TGTGCCAGCAGCCGAGGTTGGGAGGAGACCCAGTACTTC. Complete variable domain (other parts from reference TRBV7-3 and TRBJ2-5): GAGVSQTPSNKVTEKGKYVELRCDPISGHTALYWYRQSLGQGPEFLIYFQGTGAADDSGLPNDRFFAVRPEGSVSTLKIQRTERGDSAVYLCASSRGWEETQYFGPGTRLLVL.

In this sample, this clonotype turned up a few times. The J gene is TRBJ2-1, the V gene TRBV4-1; TRBD2 matches 12 bases. The CDR3 has 15 amino acids. V shed 3 bases and J 7 bases; nucleotides not matched to a gene: 4. The germline V gene encodes CDR1 MGHRA and CDR2 YSYEKL. In DNA form, the CDR3 reads TGCGCCAGCAGCCAGCTAGCGGGGGGGGGAAATGAGCAGTTCTTC. It codes for CASSQLAGGGNEQFF.

In its sample, this clonotype was seen a few times. The chain links TRBV20-1 to TRBJ1-2; 7 bases agree with TRBD1. This CDR3 is 14 amino acids long. Trimming removed 5 bases from V and 12 bases from J; junction bases left unmatched: 18. The germline V gene encodes CDR1 DFQATT and CDR2 SNEGSKA (reference sequence). Here the CDR3 reads CSAAQITDRRLNTF. The DNA of the CDR3 is TGCAGTGCTGCCCAGATAACGGACAGGCGGTTGAACACCTTC.

This clonotype has only a few counts. The chain couples TRBV2 to TRBJ2-2; D is uncertain. Germline-derived CDR1 and CDR2 are SNHLY and FYNNEI. Trimming cost V 5 bases and J 3 bases, with 7 bases left between them. The length of the CDR3 is 13 residues. The CDR3 reads CASSLDYTGELFF. In DNA form, the CDR3 reads TGTGCCAGCAGTCTTGATTACACCGGGGAGCTGTTTTTT.

The gene calls are TRBV10-3 and TRBJ2-7, with D possibly TRBD1 on 6 matching bases. The V and J ends lost 7 bases and 3 bases respectively, with 10 bases between them. The CDR3 loop spans 12 amino acids. Germline V gene sequence: CDR1 ENHRY, CDR2 SYGVKD. The CDR3 region has the DNA TGTGCCATCAAATCGGACAGCTACGAGCAGTACTTC. It specifies CAIKSDSYEQYF.

The chain is built from TRBV11-2 and TRBJ2-7, with 11 bases matching TRBD2. V was clipped by 4 bases and J by 6 bases; unmatched bases: 8. The CDR3 loop spans 15 amino acids. CDR1 is SGHAT and CDR2 is FQNNGV in the germline V gene. The CDR3 nucleotides are TGTGCCAGCAGCTACTTCACTAGCGGGGGATCCGAGCAGTACGTC. Amino acids: CASSYFTSGGSEQYV.